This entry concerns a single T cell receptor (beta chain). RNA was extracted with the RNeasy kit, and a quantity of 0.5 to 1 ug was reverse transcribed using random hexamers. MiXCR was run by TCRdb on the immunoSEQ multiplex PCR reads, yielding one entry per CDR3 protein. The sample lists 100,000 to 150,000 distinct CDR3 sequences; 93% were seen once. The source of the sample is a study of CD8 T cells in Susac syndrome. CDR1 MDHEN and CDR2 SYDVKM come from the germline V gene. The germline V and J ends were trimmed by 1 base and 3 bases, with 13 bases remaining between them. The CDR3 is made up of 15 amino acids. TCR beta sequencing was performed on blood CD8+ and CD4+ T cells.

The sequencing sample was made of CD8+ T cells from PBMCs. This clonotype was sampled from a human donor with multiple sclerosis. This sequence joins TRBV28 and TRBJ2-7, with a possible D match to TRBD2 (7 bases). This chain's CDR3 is CASSLSRGGVYEQYF. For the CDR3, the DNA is TGTGCCAGCAGTTTATCTAGGGGGGGGGTCTACGAGCAGTACTTC.